This entry is about one TCR beta chain. The sample belongs to a study of blood T cell repertoires in COVID-19. Study as a whole: Material from acute and convalescent COVID-19 was sourced from the United States, Italy and Spain. From T cells, B-cell-depleted T cells, or PBMCs came the material, which was cDNA or gDNA.

Method: immunoSEQ multiplex PCR; TCRdb's copy keeps in-frame clones and lacks some. The sample includes around 400,000 clones, approximately 89% of them seen just once. The CDR3 has 15 residues. The V gene's germline CDR1 is SGHNT and CDR2 YYREEE (reference sequence). Trimming shortened V by 4 bases and J by 0 bases, and 13 bases separated the two germline ends. Recovered status in Cohort 3 required two negative PCRs, clearance, or symptom resolution. Material for sequencing was PBMCs or T cells enriched from blood (not recorded which). This chain joins TRBV5-4 and TRBJ2-5; a weak D match, TRBD1 (6 bases). The clonotype originates from a woman in her twenties or thirties who had recovered from COVID-19. CDR3 DNA: TGTGCCAGCAGCGTGGACAGTATGTACCAAGAGACCCAGTACTTC. This codes for CASSVDSMYQETQYF.